This is a list of T cell receptor beta chains from one sample in a study of shared clonotypes between healthy human individuals. Assay used: immunoSEQ multiplex PCR; TCRdb lists only in-frame clones, some missing. The sample includes some 95,000 clones, 60% to 70% of them seen just once. Sequenced input: memory CD8+ T cells sorted from blood. The receptors derive from a man aged 30 to 45 in good health. CDR3s include the opening cysteine and the closing phenylalanine or tryptophan. Fields, in order: CDR3 length, J gene, D gene, clone size, V gene, CDR3 protein, CDR3 DNA. The D gene is left open where the match is weak. For some rows the clone size is stated as once, few or many, or as a class when expanded; others skip it.

cdr3_length: 14; j_call: TRBJ2-2; d_call: TRBD1; clone_size: few; v_call: TRBV5-4; cdr3_aa: CASRASGGFGELFF; cdr3_nt: TGTGCCAGCAGAGCTTCAGGGGGCTTCGGGGAGCTGTTTTTT
cdr3_length: 15; j_call: TRBJ2-1; d_call: TRBD2; clone_size: many; v_call: TRBV11-2; cdr3_aa: CASSLRTSGYNEQFF; cdr3_nt: TGTGCCAGCAGCTTAAGGACTAGCGGATACAATGAGCAGTTCTTC
cdr3_length: 17; j_call: TRBJ2-2; d_call: TRBD2; clone_size: .; v_call: TRBV5-8; cdr3_aa: CASSSGFLAENTGELFF; cdr3_nt: TGTGCCAGCAGCTCAGGATTTCTAGCGGAGAACACCGGGGAGCTGTTTTTT
cdr3_length: 15; j_call: TRBJ2-7; d_call: TRBD1; clone_size: .; v_call: TRBV7-2; cdr3_aa: CASSRLAGGLYEQYF; cdr3_nt: TGTGCCAGCAGCCGCTTAGCAGGGGGCTTGTACGAGCAGTACTTC
cdr3_length: 14; j_call: TRBJ2-7; d_call: .; clone_size: .; v_call: TRBV19; cdr3_aa: CASSSQGTSYEQYF; cdr3_nt: TGTGCCAGCTCTAGCCAGGGGACCTCCTACGAGCAGTACTTC
cdr3_length: 13; j_call: TRBJ1-1; d_call: TRBD1; clone_size: few; v_call: TRBV29-1; cdr3_aa: CSAAGQGNTEAFF; cdr3_nt: TGCAGCGCGGCTGGACAGGGGAACACTGAAGCTTTCTTT
cdr3_length: 16; j_call: TRBJ2-5; d_call: TRBD2; clone_size: .; v_call: TRBV9; cdr3_aa: CASSPGLAGQSETQYF; cdr3_nt: TGTGCCAGCAGCCCCGGACTAGCGGGACAATCGGAGACCCAGTACTTC
cdr3_length: 13; j_call: TRBJ1-4; d_call: TRBD1; clone_size: .; v_call: TRBV6-6; cdr3_aa: CASSLGQGKKLFF; cdr3_nt: TGTGCCAGCAGTCTAGGACAGGGCAAAAAACTGTTTTTT
cdr3_length: 16; j_call: TRBJ2-1; d_call: TRBD2; clone_size: .; v_call: TRBV7-2; cdr3_aa: CASSLAASGRRFQQFF; cdr3_nt: TGTGCCAGCAGCTTAGCGGCTAGCGGGAGGAGGTTTCAGCAGTTCTTC
cdr3_length: 13; j_call: TRBJ2-7; d_call: .; clone_size: .; v_call: TRBV6-5; cdr3_aa: CASSYGEPYEQYF; cdr3_nt: TGTGCCAGCAGTTACGGGGAACCCTACGAGCAGTACTTC
cdr3_length: 15; j_call: TRBJ1-5; d_call: .; clone_size: .; v_call: TRBV27; cdr3_aa: CASNHPTGINQPQHF; cdr3_nt: TGTGCCAGCAACCACCCCACAGGGATCAATCAGCCCCAGCATTTT
cdr3_length: 14; j_call: TRBJ1-1; d_call: .; clone_size: .; v_call: TRBV5-5; cdr3_aa: CASSLDSRAAEAFF; cdr3_nt: TGTGCCAGCAGCTTGGATTCCAGGGCTGCTGAAGCTTTCTTT
cdr3_length: 14; j_call: TRBJ2-3; d_call: TRBD2; clone_size: .; v_call: TRBV10-1; cdr3_aa: CASSYGLEADTQYF; cdr3_nt: TGCGCCAGCAGTTATGGACTAGAGGCAGATACGCAGTATTTT
cdr3_length: 16; j_call: TRBJ1-2; d_call: .; clone_size: few; v_call: TRBV4-3; cdr3_aa: CASSQDLWEKDYGYTF; cdr3_nt: TGCGCCAGCAGCCAAGATCTGTGGGAGAAAGACTATGGCTACACCTTC
cdr3_length: 13; j_call: TRBJ2-4; d_call: .; clone_size: .; v_call: TRBV5-4; cdr3_aa: CASSLPGRDIQYF; cdr3_nt: TGTGCCAGCAGCTTGCCAGGGAGAGACATTCAGTACTTC
cdr3_length: 16; j_call: TRBJ2-3; d_call: TRBD2; clone_size: .; v_call: TRBV30; cdr3_aa: CAWSVWAGGSTDTQYF; cdr3_nt: TGTGCCTGGAGTGTCTGGGCGGGAGGTTCCACAGATACGCAGTATTTT
cdr3_length: 13; j_call: TRBJ1-5; d_call: TRBD1; clone_size: .; v_call: TRBV6-6; cdr3_aa: CASKVQGSKPQHF; cdr3_nt: TGTGCCAGCAAAGTACAGGGGAGTAAGCCCCAGCATTTT
cdr3_length: 13; j_call: TRBJ2-1; d_call: .; clone_size: .; v_call: TRBV5-4; cdr3_aa: CASSLVGGDEQFF; cdr3_nt: TGTGCCAGCAGCCTCGTCGGCGGCGATGAGCAGTTCTTC